Following are 26 T cell receptor beta chains from one sample sequenced in a study of cytomegalovirus exposure and HLA in healthy donors. In the PCR, 60 Vbeta and 13 Jbeta primers were used. Clones were sequenced by immunoSEQ multiplex PCR, and TCRdb holds only the in-frame ones, with some missing. The sample table includes fewer than 100,000 clones. Material: PBMCs. Receptors were obtained from a woman in her fifties or sixties in good health and CMV-seronegative.

V usage is TRBV9 and J usage is TRBJ2-2; 15 bases fit TRBD2. With V trimmed by 7 bases and J by 5 bases, 9 bases remained unmatched. CDR1 is SGDLS and CDR2 is YYNGEE in the germline V gene. The CDR3 consists of 17 residues. The CDR3 is CASGGLAGGRGTGELFF. The CDR3 DNA is TGTGCCAGCGGGGGACTAGCGGGAGGTCGGGGAACCGGGGAGCTGTTTTTT.

The V and J genes are TRBV19 and TRBJ1-5; 8 bases are shared with TRBD1. The CDR3 covers 14 residues. The germline V gene encodes CDR1 LNHDA and CDR2 SQIVND (reference sequence). V trimming: 2 bases; J trimming: 7 bases; junction bases outside the gene matches: 4. CDR3 nucleotide sequence: TGTGCCAGTAGTATATGGACAGGGCAACAGCCCCAGCATTTT. Amino acid sequence: CASSIWTGQQPQHF.

The V gene is TRBV29-1, the J gene TRBJ1-5, with D unresolved. Germline loops: CDR1 SQVTM, CDR2 ANQGSEA. CDR3 length: 13 amino acids. Trimming stripped 4 bases from V and 0 bases from J, with 7 bases between. The CDR3 sequence: CSVGTDSNQPQHF. CDR3 sequence (DNA): TGCAGCGTTGGCACAGATAGCAATCAGCCCCAGCATTTT.

The chain is built from TRBV4-1 and TRBJ2-7; 7 nucleotides align to TRBD1. Germline loops: CDR1 MGHRA, CDR2 YSYEKL. This CDR3 is 16 amino acids long. V shed 2 bases and J 0 bases; nucleotides not matched to a gene: 7. Written as DNA, the CDR3 is TGCGCCAGCAGCCAACGACGGACAGGCAGCTCCTACGAGCAGTACTTC. It is translated as CASSQRRTGSSYEQYF.

The chain joins TRBV19 to TRBJ1-2; a weak D match, TRBD1 (5 bases). CDR3 size: 17 residues. Germline CDR1 LNHDA, CDR2 SQIVND (reference sequence). With 5 bases removed from V and 6 bases from J, the gap between germline ends came to 25 bases. The CDR3 loop reads CASSRTDHSTEMDGYTF. The CDR3 bases are TGTGCCAGTAGTCGGACCGACCACTCGACAGAAATGGATGGCTACACCTTC.

The rearrangement links TRBV9 to TRBJ2-5; D may be TRBD2 (5 bases). Germline V gene sequence: CDR1 SGDLS, CDR2 YYNGEE. V dropped 3 bases and J dropped 4 bases, with 22 bases sitting between them. CDR3 length: 17 amino acids. The DNA for the CDR3 is TGTGCCAGCAGCGCTGGGGAGAGGCGGATCCGGAGAGAGACCCAGTACTTC. Translated, it gives CASSAGERRIRRETQYF.

CDR3 in amino acids: CASSPGQGFSEWEKLFF. The CDR3 DNA follows: TGTGCCAGCTCACCGGGGCAGGGTTTCTCGGAGTGGGAAAAACTGTTTTTT. The V call is TRBV18, the J call TRBJ1-4; D is possibly TRBD1 (5 bases). The germline V gene encodes CDR1 KGHSH and CDR2 LQKENI. The CDR3 is made up of 17 amino acids. Trimming stripped 3 bases from V and 8 bases from J, with 22 bases between.

V usage is TRBV29-1 and J usage is TRBJ1-1; 8 nucleotides agree with TRBD1. V was clipped by 5 bases and J by 1 base; unmatched bases: 3. CDR1 SQVTM and CDR2 ANQGSEA come from the germline V gene. The CDR3 runs to 13 residues. The CDR3 is CSVKGQENTEAFF. In DNA form, the CDR3 reads TGCAGCGTTAAGGGACAGGAGAACACTGAAGCTTTCTTT.

The V gene is TRBV2, the J gene TRBJ2-7; the match to TRBD2 covers 8 bases. Germline V gene lookup returns CDR1 SNHLY and CDR2 FYNNEI. V lost 7 bases, J lost 2 bases, and 10 bases stayed unmatched. The CDR3 runs to 15 residues. The CDR3 spells CASTLMGREAYEQYF. CDR3 nucleotides: TGTGCCAGCACTCTGATGGGGCGGGAGGCCTACGAGCAGTACTTC.

The V and J genes are TRBV6-6 and TRBJ1-1; D is undetermined. Germline V CDR1 and CDR2: MNHNY, SVGAGI (reference sequence). This CDR3 region has 15 residues. Between the trimmed V and J ends, which lost 5 bases and 0 bases, there was a span of 13 bases. This chain's CDR3 is CASSPEMLMNTEAFF. DNA of the CDR3: TGTGCCAGCAGTCCTGAGATGCTAATGAACACTGAAGCTTTCTTT.

This rearrangement joins TRBV2 to TRBJ2-5; perhaps TRBD1 as D (6 bases). This CDR3 comprises 14 residues. CDR1 SNHLY and CDR2 FYNNEI come from the germline V gene. V was cut by 5 bases and J by 5 bases, with 15 bases left in between. The CDR3 bases are TGTGCCAGCAGTTGGGACGGCCAGGGGGAGACCCAGTACTTC. It is translated as CASSWDGQGETQYF.

The gene calls are TRBV2 and TRBJ2-3; TRBD1 is a possible D gene (5 bases). Germline V gene data show CDR1 as SNHLY and CDR2 as FYNNEI. CDR3 length equals 12 residues. The V and J ends lost 10 bases and 6 bases respectively, with 14 bases between them. The CDR3 sequence: CATRLQGDTQYF. DNA for the CDR3: TGTGCCACCCGCCTTCAGGGTGATACGCAGTATTTT. The full variable domain, rest sourced from reference TRBV2 and TRBJ2-3, is EPEVTQTPSHQVTQMGQEVILRCVPISNHLYFYWYRQILGQKVEFLVSFYNNEISEKSEIFDDQFSVERPDGSNFTLKIRSTKLEDSAMYFCATRLQGDTQYFGPGTRLTVL.

The chain uses TRBV19 and TRBJ1-3; D is possibly TRBD1 (5 bases). The CDR3 has 15 residues. Trimming stripped 6 bases from V and 3 bases from J, with 15 bases between. Germline V gene sequence: CDR1 LNHDA, CDR2 SQIVND (reference sequence). The CDR3 sequence: CASSTRDRVGNTIYF. CDR3 bases: TGTGCCAGTAGCACCCGAGACAGAGTTGGAAACACCATATATTTT.

The V call is TRBV5-8, the J call TRBJ2-7; 11 bases are a match to TRBD2. J gave up 7 bases and V 4 bases, and 10 bases lay outside the gene matches. This CDR3 region has 15 residues. Germline CDR1 reads SGHTS; CDR2 reads YDEGEE. The CDR3: CASSGGLAELEEQYF. The CDR3 DNA reads TGTGCCAGCAGCGGGGGACTAGCGGAGCTGGAGGAGCAGTACTTC.

This chain connects TRBV6-5 to TRBJ1-4; tentative D call: TRBD1 (5 bases). This CDR3 region has 15 residues. V lost 2 bases and J 5 bases, leaving 12 bases between the germline ends. Germline lookup yields CDR1 MNHEY and CDR2 SVGAGI. The CDR3: CASSYPRTRNEKLFF. In DNA form, the CDR3 reads TGTGCCAGCAGTTACCCAAGGACACGAAATGAAAAACTGTTTTTT.

The chain recombines TRBV30 with TRBJ2-1, with D possibly being TRBD1 (5 bases). CDR3 length: 15 amino acids. Germline V gives CDR1 GTSNPN, CDR2 SVGIG (reference sequence). Trimming removed 1 base at V and 0 bases at J, with 10 bases between. The CDR3 sequence: CAWSGTGGSYNEQFF. In nucleotides, the CDR3 is TGTGCCTGGAGTGGTACAGGCGGCTCCTACAATGAGCAGTTCTTC. Full variable domain (remainder filled in from reference TRBV30 and TRBJ2-1): SQTIHQWPATLVQPVGSPLSLECTVEGTSNPNLYWYRQAAGRGLQLLFYSVGIGQISSEVPQNLSASRPQDRQFILSSKKLLLSDSGFYLCAWSGTGGSYNEQFFGPGTRLTVL.

V gene TRBV11-1 combines with J gene TRBJ1-1; a weak D match, TRBD1 (5 bases). Looked up from germline, CDR1 is SGHAT and CDR2 is FQDESV (reference sequence). The CDR3 consists of 13 residues. V dropped 8 bases and J dropped 2 bases, with 12 bases sitting between them. The CDR3 sequence is CASSKGVNTEAFF. The CDR3 DNA is TGTGCCAGCTCCAAAGGGGTTAACACTGAAGCTTTCTTT.

This chain joins TRBV28 and TRBJ2-3; the match to TRBD2 covers 10 bases. Germline trimming cut 4 bases from V and 7 bases from J; bases unmatched to any gene: 5. In germline, CDR1 is MDHEN, CDR2 SYDVKM. The CDR3 is 14 residues long. In DNA form, the CDR3 reads TGTGCCAGCAGTTCTAGCGGGAGCTTGAATACGCAGTATTTT. Translation: CASSSSGSLNTQYF. Full variable domain (missing parts from reference TRBV28 and TRBJ2-3): DVKVTQSSRYLVKRTGEKVFLECVQDMDHENMFWYRQDPGLGLRLIYFSYDVKMKEKGDIPEGYSVSREKKERFSLILESASTNQTSMYLCASSSSGSLNTQYFGPGTRLTVL.

The rearrangement uses TRBV5-1 and TRBJ2-1; 9 bases are a match to TRBD1. V dropped 1 base and J dropped 6; count of bases not matched to a gene: 5. Looked up from germline, CDR1 is SGHRS and CDR2 is YFSETQ. The CDR3 consists of 15 residues. The CDR3 DNA sequence: TGCGCCAGCAGCTTGCTCCCGGACAGGGGCAATGAGCAGTTCTTC. It encodes CASSLLPDRGNEQFF.

J is TRBJ1-1 and V is TRBV19, with 9 bases fitting TRBD1. From germline, CDR1 is LNHDA and CDR2 SQIVND (reference sequence). The CDR3 length is 13 residues. Germline trimming cut 9 bases from V and 4 bases from J; bases unmatched to any gene: 6. In DNA, the CDR3 is TGTGCCAGCAACGAGGACAGGGGCACTGAAGCTTTCTTT. This translates into CASNEDRGTEAFF.

The rearrangement links TRBV7-2 to TRBJ1-1, with 8 bases matching TRBD1. The germline V gene encodes CDR1 SGHTA and CDR2 FQGNSA. The CDR3 is 15 amino acids. V shed 5 bases and J 0 bases; nucleotides not matched to a gene: 5. CDR3 nucleotides: TGTGCCAGCAGCCCAGGGACAGGCCTGAACACTGAAGCTTTCTTT. Encoded protein: CASSPGTGLNTEAFF.

The chain is built from TRBV6-1 and TRBJ2-5; 11 positions match TRBD2. V lost 4 bases, J lost 1 base, and 2 bases stayed unmatched. This CDR3 is 15 amino acids long. The germline V gene has CDR1 MNHNS and CDR2 SASEGT. The CDR3 sequence is CASSGGTSGQETQYF. The DNA for the CDR3 is TGTGCCAGCAGTGGCGGGACTAGCGGCCAAGAGACCCAGTACTTC.

This chain connects TRBV7-9 to TRBJ2-7; a weak D match, TRBD2 (6 bases). The CDR3 contains 16 residues. CDR1 SEHNR and CDR2 FQNEAQ come from the germline V gene (reference sequence). Trimming removed 7 bases at V and 5 bases at J, with 24 bases between. This CDR3 reads CASTPRGRVSSHEQYF. In nucleotides, the CDR3 is TGTGCCAGCACCCCGCGGGGAAGGGTTAGTAGCCACGAGCAGTACTTC.

The chain carries TRBV4-2 and TRBJ2-2, with 8 nucleotides matching TRBD2. The V and J ends lost 4 bases and 5 bases, in that order; junction bases with no gene match: 9. Germline loops: CDR1 LGHNA, CDR2 YNFKEQ. The CDR3 contains 16 residues. CDR3 sequence: CASSPLLASGTGELFF. The CDR3 nucleotides are TGTGCCAGCAGCCCCTTACTGGCTAGCGGGACCGGGGAGCTGTTTTTT.

J is TRBJ2-3 and V is TRBV5-1, with 11 bases fitting TRBD2. CDR1 SGHRS and CDR2 YFSETQ come from the germline V gene. Losses at the gene ends were 3 bases for V and 0 bases for J; bases not matched to a gene: 6. This CDR3 has 17 residues. Written as DNA, the CDR3 is TGCGCCAGCAGCTCTGGACTAGCGGGTTCTAGCACAGATACGCAGTATTTT. This sequence encodes CASSSGLAGSSTDTQYF. Looking up the rest from reference TRBV5-1 and TRBJ2-3 gives the full variable domain: KAGVTQTPRYLIKTRGQQVTLSCSPISGHRSVSWYQQTPGQGLQFLFEYFSETQRNKGNFPGRFSGRQFSNSRSEMNVSTLELGDSALYLCASSSGLAGSSTDTQYFGPGTRLTVL.

V usage is TRBV7-9 and J usage is TRBJ1-2; D remains ambiguous. V was trimmed by 1 base and J by 4 bases, leaving 4 bases between them. CDR1 is SEHNR and CDR2 is FQNEAQ in the germline V gene (reference sequence). The CDR3 consists of 12 residues. The CDR3 bases are TGTGCCAGCAGCTTAGACGGCTATGGCTACACCTTC. Amino acids: CASSLDGYGYTF.